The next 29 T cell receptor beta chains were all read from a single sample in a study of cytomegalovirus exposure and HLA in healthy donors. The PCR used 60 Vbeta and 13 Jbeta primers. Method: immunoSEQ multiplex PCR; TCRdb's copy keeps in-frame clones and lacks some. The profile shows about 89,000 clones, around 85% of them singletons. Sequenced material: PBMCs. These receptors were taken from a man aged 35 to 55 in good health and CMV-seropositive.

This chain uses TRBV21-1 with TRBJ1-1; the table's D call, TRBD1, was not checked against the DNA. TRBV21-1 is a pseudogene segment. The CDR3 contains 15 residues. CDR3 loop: CASSLNQVENTEAFF. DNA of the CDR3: TGTGCCAGCAGTCTCAACCAGGTGGAGAACACTGAAGCTTTCTTT.

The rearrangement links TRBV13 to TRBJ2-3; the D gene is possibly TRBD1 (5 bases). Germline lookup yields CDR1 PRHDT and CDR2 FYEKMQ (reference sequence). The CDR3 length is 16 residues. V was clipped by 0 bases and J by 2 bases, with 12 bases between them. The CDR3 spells CASSLGDSAHTDTQYF. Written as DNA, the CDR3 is TGTGCCAGCAGCTTAGGAGACAGTGCACACACAGATACGCAGTATTTT.

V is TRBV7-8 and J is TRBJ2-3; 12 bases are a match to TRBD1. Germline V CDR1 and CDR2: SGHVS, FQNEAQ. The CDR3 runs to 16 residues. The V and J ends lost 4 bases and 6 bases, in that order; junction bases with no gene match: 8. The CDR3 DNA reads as TGTGCCAGCAGCTCCCCCGGGACAGGGGGCTTCGATACGCAGTATTTT. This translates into CASSSPGTGGFDTQYF.

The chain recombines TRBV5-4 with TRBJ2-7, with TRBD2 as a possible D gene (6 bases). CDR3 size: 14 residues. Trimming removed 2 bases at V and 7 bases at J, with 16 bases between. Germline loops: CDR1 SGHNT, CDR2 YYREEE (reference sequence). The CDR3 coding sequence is TGTGCCAGCAGCTTTCGCCGGGACTCCGGAGAGCAGTACTTC. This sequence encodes CASSFRRDSGEQYF.

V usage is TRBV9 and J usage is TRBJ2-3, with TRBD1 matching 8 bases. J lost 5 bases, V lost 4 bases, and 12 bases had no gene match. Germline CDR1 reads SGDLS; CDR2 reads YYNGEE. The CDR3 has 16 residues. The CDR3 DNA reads TGTGCCAGCAGCCTGGGGACGGGACAGGCGAAAGATACGCAGTATTTT. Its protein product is CASSLGTGQAKDTQYF.

The CDR3 reads CASSPPRGIGIQYF. DNA of the CDR3: TGTGCCAGCAGCCCCCCCCGCGGGATCGGCATTCAGTACTTC. V gene TRBV7-8 combines with J gene TRBJ2-4; weak D call: TRBD2 (6 bases). Trimming cost V 5 bases and J 9 bases, with 17 bases left between them. Germline loops: CDR1 SGHVS, CDR2 FQNEAQ. CDR3 length: 14 residues.

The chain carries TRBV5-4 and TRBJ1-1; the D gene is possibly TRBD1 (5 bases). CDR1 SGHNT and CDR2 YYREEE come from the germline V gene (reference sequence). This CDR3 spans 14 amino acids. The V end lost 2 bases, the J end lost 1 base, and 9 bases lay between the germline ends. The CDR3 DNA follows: TGTGCCAGCAGCTTTTACAGGAGGAACACTGAAGCTTTCTTT. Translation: CASSFYRRNTEAFF.

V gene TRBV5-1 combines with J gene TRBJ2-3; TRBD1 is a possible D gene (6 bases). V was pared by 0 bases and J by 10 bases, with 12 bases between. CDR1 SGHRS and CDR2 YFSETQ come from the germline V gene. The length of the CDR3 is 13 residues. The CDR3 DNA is TGCGCCAGCAGCTTGGCACAGGGTTTTGCGCAGTATTTT. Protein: CASSLAQGFAQYF.

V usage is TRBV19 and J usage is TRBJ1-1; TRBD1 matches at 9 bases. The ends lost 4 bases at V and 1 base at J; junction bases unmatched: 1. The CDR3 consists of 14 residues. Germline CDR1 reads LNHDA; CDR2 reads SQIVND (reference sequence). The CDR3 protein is CASSRDRANTEAFF. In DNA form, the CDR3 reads TGTGCCAGTAGTAGGGACAGGGCGAACACTGAAGCTTTCTTT.

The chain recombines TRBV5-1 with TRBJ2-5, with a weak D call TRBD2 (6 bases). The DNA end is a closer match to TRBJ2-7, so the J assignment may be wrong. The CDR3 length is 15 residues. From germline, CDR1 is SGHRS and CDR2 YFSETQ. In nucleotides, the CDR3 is TGCGCCAGCAGCTTGGCCGGCGCTAGCGCCTACGAGCAGTACTTC. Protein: CASSLAGASAYEQYF.

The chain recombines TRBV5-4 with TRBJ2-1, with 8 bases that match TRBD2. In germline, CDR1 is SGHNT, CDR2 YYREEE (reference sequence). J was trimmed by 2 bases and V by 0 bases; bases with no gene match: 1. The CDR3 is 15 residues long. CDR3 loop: CASSLDGGAYNEQFF. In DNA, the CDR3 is TGTGCCAGCAGCTTGGACGGGGGGGCCTACAATGAGCAGTTCTTC.

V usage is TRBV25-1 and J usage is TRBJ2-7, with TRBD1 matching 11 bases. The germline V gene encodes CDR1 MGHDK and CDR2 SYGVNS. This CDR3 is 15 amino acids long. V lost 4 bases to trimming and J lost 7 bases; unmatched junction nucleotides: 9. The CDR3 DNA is TGTGCCAGCAGTGCCCTCCGGACAGGGGGCGGGGAGCAGTACTTC. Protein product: CASSALRTGGGEQYF.

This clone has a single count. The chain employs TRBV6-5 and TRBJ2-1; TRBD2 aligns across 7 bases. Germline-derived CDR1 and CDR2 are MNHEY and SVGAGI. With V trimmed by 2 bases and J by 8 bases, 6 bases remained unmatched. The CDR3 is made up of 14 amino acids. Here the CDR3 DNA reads TGTGCCAGCAGTTACGGTTCGGGAGGCGATGAGCAGTTCTTC. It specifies CASSYGSGGDEQFF.

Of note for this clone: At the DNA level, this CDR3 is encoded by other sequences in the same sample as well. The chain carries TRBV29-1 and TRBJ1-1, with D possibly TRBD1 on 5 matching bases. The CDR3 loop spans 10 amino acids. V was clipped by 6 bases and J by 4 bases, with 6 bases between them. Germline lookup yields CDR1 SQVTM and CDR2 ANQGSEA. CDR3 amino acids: CSVGGTEAFF. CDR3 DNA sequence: TGCAGCGTCGGGGGCACTGAAGCTTTCTTT. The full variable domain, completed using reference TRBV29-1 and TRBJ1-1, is SAVISQKPSRDICQRGTSLTIQCQVDSQVTMMFWYRQQPGQSLTLIATANQGSEATYESGFVIDKFPISRPNLTFSTLTVSNMSPEDSSIYLCSVGGTEAFFGQGTRLTVV.

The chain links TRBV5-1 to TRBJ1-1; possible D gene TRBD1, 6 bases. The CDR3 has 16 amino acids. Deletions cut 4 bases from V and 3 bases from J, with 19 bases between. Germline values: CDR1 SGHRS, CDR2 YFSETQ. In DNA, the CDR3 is TGCGCCAGCAGCCTAACTACCGGGACACTTGACACTGAAGCTTTCTTT. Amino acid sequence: CASSLTTGTLDTEAFF.

CDR3 bases: TGTGCCAGCACCCTAGAAGGGATGAGGGGGGGGGAGACCCAGTACTTC. It specifies CASTLEGMRGGETQYF. This chain uses TRBV7-2 with TRBJ2-5; a possible D gene is TRBD2 (7 bases). Trimming pared 7 bases from V and 5 bases from J, leaving 23 bases between. Germline CDR1 is SGHTA and CDR2 is FQGNSA. The CDR3 extends over 16 amino acids.

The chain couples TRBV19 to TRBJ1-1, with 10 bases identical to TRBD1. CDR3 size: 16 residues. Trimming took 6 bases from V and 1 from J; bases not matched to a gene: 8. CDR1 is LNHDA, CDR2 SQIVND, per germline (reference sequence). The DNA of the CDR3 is TGTGCCAGTAGAAAGACAGGGGGCGTCTCGAACACTGAAGCTTTCTTT. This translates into CASRKTGGVSNTEAFF.

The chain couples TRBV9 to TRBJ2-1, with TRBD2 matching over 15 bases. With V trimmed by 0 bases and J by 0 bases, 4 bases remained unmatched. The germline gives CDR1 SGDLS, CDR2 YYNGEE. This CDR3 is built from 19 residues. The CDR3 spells CASSVGGLAGGSSYNEQFF. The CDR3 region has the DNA TGTGCCAGCAGCGTAGGGGGACTAGCGGGGGGAAGCTCCTACAATGAGCAGTTCTTC. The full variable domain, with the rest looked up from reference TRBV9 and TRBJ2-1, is DSGVTQTPKHLITATGQRVTLRCSPRSGDLSVYWYQQSLDQGLQFLIQYYNGEERAKGNILERFSAQQFPDLHSELNLSSLELGDSALYFCASSVGGLAGGSSYNEQFFGPGTRLTVL.

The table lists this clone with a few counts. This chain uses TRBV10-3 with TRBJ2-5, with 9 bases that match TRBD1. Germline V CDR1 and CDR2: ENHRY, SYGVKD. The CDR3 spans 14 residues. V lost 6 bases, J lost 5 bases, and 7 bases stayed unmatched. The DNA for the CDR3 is TGTGCCATCAGCCTGACAGGGGGTTTGGAGACCCAGTACTTC. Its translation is CAISLTGGLETQYF.

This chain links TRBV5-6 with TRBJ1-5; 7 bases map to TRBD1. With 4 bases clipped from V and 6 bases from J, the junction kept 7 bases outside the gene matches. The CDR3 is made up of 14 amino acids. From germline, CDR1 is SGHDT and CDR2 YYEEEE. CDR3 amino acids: CASSIQGFVQPQHF. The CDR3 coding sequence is TGTGCCAGCAGCATACAGGGGTTCGTTCAGCCCCAGCATTTT.

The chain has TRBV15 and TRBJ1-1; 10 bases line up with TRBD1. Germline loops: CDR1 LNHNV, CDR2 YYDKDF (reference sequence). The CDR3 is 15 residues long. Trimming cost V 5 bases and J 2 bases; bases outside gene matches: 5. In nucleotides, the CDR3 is TGTGCCACCAGCCCCCGGGACAGGGGAAACACTGAAGCTTTCTTT. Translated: CATSPRDRGNTEAFF.

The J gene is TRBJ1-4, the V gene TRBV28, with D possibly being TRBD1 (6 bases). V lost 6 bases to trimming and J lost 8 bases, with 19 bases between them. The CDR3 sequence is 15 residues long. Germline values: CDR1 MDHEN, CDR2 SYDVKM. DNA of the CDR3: TGTGCCAGCAGACCTAGGACAGTAAACAACGAAAAACTGTTTTTT. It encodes CASRPRTVNNEKLFF.

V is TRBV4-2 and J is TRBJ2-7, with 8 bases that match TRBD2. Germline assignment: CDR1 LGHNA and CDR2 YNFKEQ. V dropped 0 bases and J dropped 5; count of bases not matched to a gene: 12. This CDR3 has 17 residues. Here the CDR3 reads CASSQDRQGTSRHEQYF. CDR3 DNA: TGTGCCAGCAGCCAAGATCGTCAGGGGACTAGTCGTCACGAGCAGTACTTC.

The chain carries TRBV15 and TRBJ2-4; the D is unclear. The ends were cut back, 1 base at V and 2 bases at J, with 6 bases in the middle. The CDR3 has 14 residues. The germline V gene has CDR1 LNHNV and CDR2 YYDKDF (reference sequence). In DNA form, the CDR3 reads TGTGCCACCAGCAGAGTGGGCCCCAAAAACATTCAGTACTTC. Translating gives CATSRVGPKNIQYF.

In nucleotides, the CDR3 is TGTGCCAGCTCACCAGAAAGGAGCTCCTACGAGCAGTACTTC. It codes for CASSPERSSYEQYF. J is TRBJ2-7 and V is TRBV18; D gene unclear. The CDR3 runs to 14 residues. The germline V and J ends were trimmed by 2 bases and 0 bases, with 8 bases remaining between them. The germline V gene encodes CDR1 KGHSH and CDR2 LQKENI.

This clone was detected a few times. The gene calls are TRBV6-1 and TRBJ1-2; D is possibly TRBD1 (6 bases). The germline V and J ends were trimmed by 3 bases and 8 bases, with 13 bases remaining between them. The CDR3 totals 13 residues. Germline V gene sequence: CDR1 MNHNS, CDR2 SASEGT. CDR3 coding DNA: TGTGCCAGCAGTGAGCGGCAGGGGATGGGCTACACCTTC. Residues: CASSERQGMGYTF.

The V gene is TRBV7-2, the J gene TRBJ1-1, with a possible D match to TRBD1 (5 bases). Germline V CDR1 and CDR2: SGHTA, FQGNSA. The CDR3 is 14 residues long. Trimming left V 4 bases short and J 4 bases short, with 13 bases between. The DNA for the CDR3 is TGTGCCAGCAGCTCAGACAGTTGGGGCACTGAAGCTTTCTTT. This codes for CASSSDSWGTEAFF.

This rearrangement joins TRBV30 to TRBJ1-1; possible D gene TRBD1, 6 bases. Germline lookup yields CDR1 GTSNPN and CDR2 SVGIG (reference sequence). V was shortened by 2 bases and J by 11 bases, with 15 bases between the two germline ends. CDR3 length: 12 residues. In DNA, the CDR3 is TGTGCCTGGAGTCAGGGGCCGGTTGGGGCTTTCTTT. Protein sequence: CAWSQGPVGAFF.

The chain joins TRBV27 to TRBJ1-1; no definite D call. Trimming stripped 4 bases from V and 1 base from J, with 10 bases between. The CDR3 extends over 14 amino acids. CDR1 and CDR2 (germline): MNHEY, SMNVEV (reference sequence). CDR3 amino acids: CASSSGRGNTEAFF. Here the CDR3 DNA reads TGTGCCAGCAGTTCCGGACGGGGGAACACTGAAGCTTTCTTT.